This is a list of T cell receptor beta chains from one sample in a study of response to subunit inactivated influenza vaccine. TCRdb reprocessed the RT-PCR reads via MiXCR and lists one record per CDR3 protein. The sample includes about 580,000 distinct CDR3 sequences, around 15% of them seen just once. Material: PBMCs from blood, obtained 11 to 12 days after vaccination. The source is a man in his fifties or sixties who received an inactivated influenza vaccine. The CDR3 runs from the conserved cysteine through the conserved F or W. Fields, in order: V gene, J gene, D gene, clone size, CDR3 DNA, CDR3 protein. The D gene is left open where the match is weak. The listing skips clone size in some rows; elsewhere it reads once, few, many or a size class.

>TRBV20-1|TRBJ2-1|TRBD1|many
TGCAGTGCTAGACCGATGACAGGGGTCTACAATGAGCAGTTCTTC
CSARPMTGVYNEQFF
>TRBV13|TRBJ2-7|TRBD1|many
TGTGCCAGCAGCTCAGGAGTCGCAGGGGGTAGCTACGAGCAGTACTTC
CASSSGVAGGSYEQYF
>TRBV11-2|TRBJ2-5|TRBD1|-
TGTGCCAGCAGCTTAGTCCGGGACAGGGGACAGGAGACCCAGTACTTC
CASSLVRDRGQETQYF
>TRBV9|TRBJ2-5|-|-
TGTGAAGACCCCCAAGAGACCCAGTACTTC
CEDPQETQYF
>TRBV24-1|TRBJ2-3|TRBD2|-
TGTGCCACCAGTGATTCGGGGGGAAGCACAGATACGCAGTATTTT
CATSDSGGSTDTQYF
>TRBV6-4|TRBJ2-1|TRBD2|-
TGTGCCAGCAGTGACCCGCTAGCGGGATATACTGGGTCCTCCTACAATGAGCAGTTCTTC
CASSDPLAGYTGSSYNEQFF
>TRBV4-2|TRBJ2-1|TRBD1|-
TGTGCCAGCAGGCCGACAGGGGGGCTCTACAATGAGCAGTTCTTC
CASRPTGGLYNEQFF
>TRBV20-1|TRBJ1-5|-|few
TGCAGTGCTAGGGTTGGAGGGGTGGGCAATCAGCCCCAGCATTTT
CSARVGGVGNQPQHF
>TRBV20-1|TRBJ2-7|TRBD2|-
TGCAGTGCTTCCCGTCTAGCGGTCTTAACCTACGAGCAGTACTTC
CSASRLAVLTYEQYF
>TRBV7-8|TRBJ2-1|-|few
TGTGCCAGCAGCTCTGGACCCGCAGTAGGAAATGAGCAGTTCTTC
CASSSGPAVGNEQFF
>TRBV7-8|TRBJ2-1|TRBD2|few
TGTGCCAGCAGCTTATACCGGACTAGCGGGGCGTACAATGAGCAGTTCTTC
CASSLYRTSGAYNEQFF
>TRBV15|TRBJ2-3|-|-
TGTGCCACCAGCATAGGTCGGGATTTGTACATAAATACGCAGTATTTT
CATSIGRDLYINTQYF
>TRBV20-1|TRBJ2-5|TRBD2|few
TGCAGTGCTAGCTCTTTGGGACTAGCGGAAGAGACCCAGTACTTC
CSASSLGLAEETQYF
>TRBV6-5|TRBJ2-3|-|-
TGTGCCAGCAGTTACTCCCTCGGGACATCCATCACAGATACGCAGTATTTT
CASSYSLGTSITDTQYF
>TRBV30|TRBJ2-1|TRBD1|few
TGTGCCTGGTCTTCCGGGACAGGGGCCCTCAATGAGCAGTTCTTC
CAWSSGTGALNEQFF
>TRBV11-2|TRBJ1-1|-|few
TGTGCCAGCAGCTCCCGTTCCACTGAAGCTTTCTTT
CASSSRSTEAFF
>TRBV2|TRBJ1-2|-|many
TGTGCCAGCAGGGTAACCGGGAGCGATGGCTACACCTTC
CASRVTGSDGYTF
>TRBV4-3|TRBJ2-1|TRBD2|-
TGCGCCAGCAGCCAAACAAGACTAGCGGGCTACTACAATGAGCAGTTCTTC
CASSQTRLAGYYNEQFF
>TRBV5-1|TRBJ1-2|TRBD1|few
TGCGCCAGCAGCTTATCTGCCGGGACAGTCTATGGCTACACCTTC
CASSLSAGTVYGYTF
>TRBV7-9|TRBJ2-1|-|-
TGTGCCAGCAACTCCCTGGCTAGGGGAACTTTCGATGAGCAGTTCTTC
CASNSLARGTFDEQFF
>TRBV3-1|TRBJ2-1|TRBD1|few
TGTGCCAGCAGACGCCGGGACAGGGCATACAATGAGCAGTTCTTC
CASRRRDRAYNEQFF
>TRBV28|TRBJ2-7|TRBD2|few
TGTGCCAGCAGTTTTGCTAGCGGAGGCTCCTACGAGCAGTACTTC
CASSFASGGSYEQYF
>TRBV28|TRBJ2-5|-|-
TGTGCCAGCAGTTTTTTCGGGACCCTTCAAGAGACCCAGTACTTC
CASSFFGTLQETQYF
>TRBV7-8|TRBJ2-7|-|-
TGTGCCAGCAGCTTCCTCTATTACGAGCAGTACTTC
CASSFLYYEQYF
>TRBV6-2/TRBV6-3|TRBJ2-1|TRBD1|few
TGTGCCAGCAGTTACTCGATCCTCGATCCCGCAGGAGACAGGGGACGCAGCGAGCAGTTCTTC
CASSYSILDPAGDRGRSEQFF
>TRBV20-1|TRBJ2-5|TRBD1|-
TGCAGTGCTTCGGGCATGACAGGGACGGAGACCCAGTACTTC
CSASGMTGTETQYF
>TRBV6-5|TRBJ2-5|TRBD1|-
TGTGCCAGCAGTTACCCGATCCTCGGGACAGGGGATGAGACCCAGTACTTC
CASSYPILGTGDETQYF
>TRBV5-5|TRBJ1-6|-|many
TGTGCCAGCAGCTTGGAAGGGAGAGCGGATTCACCCCTCCACTTT
CASSLEGRADSPLHF
>TRBV12-3/TRBV12-4|TRBJ1-2|-|-
TGTGCCAGCACAGGGACCTCTAACTATGGCTACACCTTC
CASTGTSNYGYTF
>TRBV12-3/TRBV12-4|TRBJ2-1|-|few
TGTGCCAGCAGTTTAGCGGGGGGCTATATTAGCTCCTACAATGAGCAGTTCTTC
CASSLAGGYISSYNEQFF
>TRBV5-1|TRBJ2-7|TRBD1|-
TGCGCCAGCAGCCCCCGACAGGGCTACGGCGAGCAGTACTTC
CASSPRQGYGEQYF
>TRBV5-1|TRBJ2-5|-|-
TGCGCCAGCAGCTCACAGCGGGAGACCCAGTACTTC
CASSSQRETQYF
>TRBV15|TRBJ1-5|-|few
TGTGCCACCAGCAGAGATAGAGGGGAGCCCCAGCATTTT
CATSRDRGEPQHF
>TRBV7-6|TRBJ2-3|-|-
TGTGCCAGCAGCTTAATTGTCGGCCACACAGATACGCAGTATTTT
CASSLIVGHTDTQYF
>TRBV9|TRBJ1-1|-|-
TGTGCCAGCAGCGGAGGGGGGGGCACTGAAGCTTTCTTT
CASSGGGGTEAFF
>TRBV30|TRBJ2-1|TRBD1|few
TGTGCCGGAAACGCGGACAGGCGCTACAATGAGCAGTTCTTC
CAGNADRRYNEQFF
>TRBV28|TRBJ1-5|-|few
TGTGCCAGCAGTTTAAGGACCCAGAGCAATCAGCCCCAGCATTTT
CASSLRTQSNQPQHF
>TRBV5-8|TRBJ1-3|TRBD1|-
TGTGCCAGCAGCTTCCACAGGGGGCGAGCGGGAAACACCATATATTTT
CASSFHRGRAGNTIYF
>TRBV7-2|TRBJ2-3|-|-
TGTGCCAGCAGCTTAAGACGAGCTCTCGCAGATACGCAGTATTTT
CASSLRRALADTQYF
>TRBV7-2|TRBJ1-5|-|few
TGTGCCAGCAGCCCGCATCAAAATCAGCCCCAGCATTTT
CASSPHQNQPQHF
>TRBV25-1|TRBJ2-1|-|few
TGTGCCAGCTCTCTCAGTAGGGCTTCGGATGAGCAGTTCTTC
CASSLSRASDEQFF
>TRBV4-3|TRBJ2-6|-|-
TGCGCCAGCAGCCGAGCCTATGGGGCCAACGTCCTGACTTTC
CASSRAYGANVLTF
>TRBV11-1|TRBJ2-1|TRBD1|-
TGTGCCAGCAGCGTACTACAGGGGTCTCCCCACTTCTACAATGAGCAGTTCTTC
CASSVLQGSPHFYNEQFF
>TRBV6-2/TRBV6-3|TRBJ2-7|TRBD2|-
TGTGCCAGCAGTTCCCCGGAGCTAGCGGGAGGTCCCCTTTTGGAGCAGTACTTC
CASSSPELAGGPLLEQYF
>TRBV29-1|TRBJ2-1|-|-
TGCAGCGTTCCGAAGGGCGGATACAATGAGCAGTTCTTC
CSVPKGGYNEQFF
>TRBV6-2/TRBV6-3|TRBJ1-1|TRBD1|many
TGTGCCAGCAGTGGACAGGGGAGGACTGAAGCTTTCTTT
CASSGQGRTEAFF
>TRBV5-1|TRBJ2-1|-|-
TGCGCCAGCAACCGGGACTGGGCTTACAATGAGCAGTTCTTC
CASNRDWAYNEQFF
>TRBV6-2/TRBV6-3|TRBJ1-1|TRBD1|-
TGTGCCAGCAGTTACCTCTCCGGGACAGTTACCACTGAAGCTTTCTTT
CASSYLSGTVTTEAFF
>TRBV11-2|TRBJ2-7|TRBD2|few
TGTGCCAGCAGCTCCCCGGGACTAGTTGACTACGAGCAGTACTTC
CASSSPGLVDYEQYF
>TRBV20-1|TRBJ2-1|-|few
TGCAGTGCTAGCTGGGGGGGCCTCAATGAGCAGTTCTTC
CSASWGGLNEQFF
>TRBV6-2/TRBV6-3|TRBJ1-5|-|once
TGTGCCAGCAGAACGCGGGTCCTGGGGTGGCAGCCCCAGCATTTT
CASRTRVLGWQPQHF
>TRBV29-1|TRBJ2-5|-|few
TGCAGCGTCGGGGGTGCCCCTCAAGAGACCCAGTACTTC
CSVGGAPQETQYF
>TRBV5-1|TRBJ2-3|-|few
TGCGCCAGCAGCTTGGATCTGATCGATACGCAGTATTTT
CASSLDLIDTQYF
>TRBV4-2|TRBJ2-2|-|-
TGTGCCAGCAGCCCTCGGACTTCCCTCGGATCGGGGGAGCTGTTTTTT
CASSPRTSLGSGELFF
>TRBV3-1|TRBJ1-1|-|-
TGTGCCAGCAGGGCTCAAGCGCGGATGGGCACTGAAGCTTTCTTT
CASRAQARMGTEAFF
>TRBV20-1|TRBJ1-4|-|few
TGCAGTGCCTCCGGGGCAGGGAATGAAAAACTGTTTTTT
CSASGAGNEKLFF
>TRBV7-9|TRBJ1-2|TRBD1|-
TGTGCCAGCAGCTACCCCGGACAGGCGGGCGGCTACACCTTC
CASSYPGQAGGYTF
>TRBV12-3/TRBV12-4|TRBJ2-5|TRBD1|-
TGTGCCAGCAGCCGGACAGGGGGCTTAGAGACCCAGTACTTC
CASSRTGGLETQYF
>TRBV7-8|TRBJ2-7|TRBD1|few
TGTGCCAGCAGCGAGACAGGGGGCTTGTACGAGCAGTACTTC
CASSETGGLYEQYF